This TCR beta chain comes out of a study of blood T cell repertoires in COVID-19. This CDR3 comprises 15 residues. V was pared by 0 bases and J by 0 bases, with 9 bases between. Per germline, CDR1 SGHRS and CDR2 YFSETQ. The data were produced by immunoSEQ multiplex PCR, yet TCRdb's version contains in-frame clones alone and is incomplete. The sample has approximately 240,000 clones, approximately 81% seen once; the top ten hold over 15%. This TCR was sampled from a woman older than 75 with active or convalescent COVID-19. Sequencing used peripheral blood. The chain employs TRBV5-1 and TRBJ1-1, with a possible D match to TRBD1 (5 bases). CDR3 in DNA: TGCGCCAGCAGCTTGGTAGGGGCGGTGAACACTGAAGCTTTCTTT. Translating gives CASSLVGAVNTEAFF.